Presented here are 14 T cell receptor beta chains from one specimen sequenced in a study of naive and memory T cell subsets. Points from the study as a whole: Especially in CD8 cells, naive repertoires contained a few larger clonotypes, possibly CD45RA-re-expressing memory cells.

Two oligonucleotides, mixed equimolar, formed the beta constant-region primer covering TRBC1 and TRBC2. Ligated cDNA was amplified by four rounds of PCR with nested alpha and beta constant-region primers and SP2. TCRdb reprocessed the UMI-ligation and nested PCR reads with MiXCR, giving one entry per CDR3 protein. The top ten hold about 0.11% of the sample, which has 150,000 or so distinct CDR3 sequences, over 20% seen once. These receptors lack a known antigen. The sequenced material came from naive CD4+ T cells from blood. All receptors come from a human donor in good health.

In this sample, this clonotype turned up many times. J is TRBJ1-6 and V is TRBV5-4; 8 bases match TRBD1. The CDR3 contains 15 residues. The J segment lost 7 bases and the V segment lost 4 bases, leaving 7 bases of the junction unmatched. Germline values: CDR1 SGHNT, CDR2 YYREEE (reference sequence). CDR3 coding DNA: TGTGCCAGCAGCCGTAAGACAGGGGAGAATTCACCCCTCCACTTT. Protein: CASSRKTGENSPLHF.

At least ten counts were recorded for this clonotype. The rearrangement uses TRBV24-1 and TRBJ2-1; maybe TRBD1 (5 bases). Trimming shortened V by 9 bases and J by 5 bases, and 16 bases separated the two germline ends. Germline V gene sequence: CDR1 KGHDR, CDR2 SFDVKD. The CDR3 is 14 amino acids. CDR3 sequence reads: CATQGWGRNNEQFF. CDR3 bases: TGTGCCACCCAGGGTTGGGGCCGTAACAATGAGCAGTTCTTC.

This clonotype was counted a few times. J is TRBJ1-6 and V is TRBV10-3; D not resolved. The CDR3 spans 14 residues. Trimming removed 5 bases at V and 7 bases at J, with 12 bases between. In germline, CDR1 is ENHRY, CDR2 SYGVKD. Here the CDR3 reads CAISSGPYNSPLHF. The CDR3 nucleotides are TGTGCCATCAGTTCCGGCCCTTACAATTCACCCCTCCACTTT.

The chain uses TRBV2 and TRBJ2-7; 10 nucleotides line up with TRBD1. The CDR3 length is 14 residues. Germline assignment: CDR1 SNHLY and CDR2 FYNNEI. V trimming: 6 bases; J trimming: 3 bases; junction bases outside the gene matches: 5. The CDR3 reads CASRGGQGIYEQYF. The CDR3 DNA follows: TGTGCCAGCAGGGGGGGACAGGGGATCTACGAGCAGTACTTC.

This chain joins TRBV24-1 and TRBJ2-5; D not certain. The CDR3 totals 12 residues. Germline V CDR1 and CDR2: KGHDR, SFDVKD. V was trimmed by 0 bases and J by 7 bases, leaving 5 bases between them. The CDR3 DNA sequence: TGTGCCACCAGTGATTTGACGGGGACCCAGTACTTC. Translation: CATSDLTGTQYF.

This clonotype was seen more than once but under ten times. The J gene is TRBJ2-7, the V gene TRBV4-1; D ambiguous. There are 16 residues in the CDR3. V gave up 3 bases and J gave up 7 bases, with 22 bases separating them. Germline loops: CDR1 MGHRA, CDR2 YSYEKL. CDR3 in DNA: TGCGCCAGCAGCCACCTCGGCGACGGCCGCACTCGAGAGCAGTACTTC. It specifies CASSHLGDGRTREQYF.

This clonotype showed up many times. The V gene is TRBV12-3 or TRBV12-4, the J gene TRBJ2-7; a weak D match, TRBD1 (6 bases). The CDR3 length is 16 residues. V lost 4 bases and J lost 3, with 19 bases in between. CDR3 coding DNA: TGTGCCAGCAGTTCATCTCCCGGGCAGGGGATCTACGAGCAGTACTTC. The encoded protein is CASSSSPGQGIYEQYF.

The chain is built from TRBV7-9 and TRBJ1-1, with 10 bases fitting TRBD1. V lost 4 bases to trimming and J lost 3 bases; unmatched junction nucleotides: 5. The CDR3 covers 15 residues. Germline CDR1 reads SEHNR; CDR2 reads FQNEAQ (reference sequence). CDR3 nucleotide sequence: TGTGCCAGCAGCTCCGGGACAGGGGTGGACACTGAAGCTTTCTTT. This encodes CASSSGTGVDTEAFF.

There are a few counts of this clonotype. The chain uses TRBV12-3 or TRBV12-4 and TRBJ2-2; tentatively, D is TRBD1 (6 bases). This CDR3 is 13 amino acids long. V was clipped by 1 base and J by 7 bases, with 7 bases between them. The CDR3 region is CASSLGGGGELFF. CDR3 sequence (DNA): TGTGCCAGCAGTTTAGGAGGGGGCGGGGAGCTGTTTTTT.

Many counts were recorded for this clonotype. This chain links TRBV12-3 or TRBV12-4 with TRBJ2-7; 11 nucleotides align to TRBD1. The CDR3 extends over 15 amino acids. J lost 3 bases, V lost 8 bases, and 9 bases had no gene match. The DNA of the CDR3 is TGTGCCAGCGGATTTCGAGGGACAGGGGGCTACGAGCAGTACTTC. It is translated as CASGFRGTGGYEQYF.

This clonotype was recorded a few times. This chain joins TRBV6-5 and TRBJ2-7; TRBD1 matches at 8 bases. Germline trimming cut 4 bases from V and 2 bases from J; bases unmatched to any gene: 1. Per germline, CDR1 MNHEY and CDR2 SVGAGI. There are 13 residues in the CDR3. In nucleotides, the CDR3 is TGTGCCAGCAGTTCCAGGGGGCCCTACGAGCAGTACTTC. Amino acids: CASSSRGPYEQYF.

The V call is TRBV10-3, the J call TRBJ1-1, with TRBD1 identical over 7 bases. The CDR3 has 12 amino acids. The germline V gene has CDR1 ENHRY and CDR2 SYGVKD. V was pared by 6 bases and J by 7 bases, with 5 bases of the junction left unmatched. In DNA, the CDR3 is TGTGCCATCAGAAGACAGGGTGATGAAGCTTTCTTT. Its protein product is CAIRRQGDEAFF.

This clonotype has ten or more counts. The chain joins TRBV14 to TRBJ2-5, with D hard to call. CDR1 is SGHDN and CDR2 is FVKESK in the germline V gene. Between the trimmed V and J ends, which lost 4 bases and 0 bases, there was a span of 15 bases. The CDR3 contains 16 residues. The DNA of the CDR3 is TGTGCCAGCAGCCGGCGACTGAACCAGTACCAAGAGACCCAGTACTTC. It encodes CASSRRLNQYQETQYF.

The chain uses TRBV9 and TRBJ2-2; 7 nucleotides line up with TRBD2. The CDR3 is 17 amino acids. From germline, CDR1 is SGDLS and CDR2 YYNGEE. V shed 0 bases, J shed 5 bases, and the junction held 10 bases outside the gene matches. In nucleotides, the CDR3 is TGTGCCAGCAGCGTAGTAGTGGGAGGGCCTGGTACCGGGGAGCTGTTTTTT. Protein product: CASSVVVGGPGTGELFF.